The clone carrying this T cell receptor (beta chain) was seen just once. What it recognizes is unknown. The data stem from a study of cytomegalovirus exposure and HLA in healthy donors. Study-wide results and limits: In a later analysis, parvovirus B19, influenza, CMV and Epstein-Barr virus appeared linked to several top co-occurrence clusters.

This CDR3 is 15 amino acids long. The germline V gene encodes CDR1 SEHNR and CDR2 FQNEAQ (reference sequence). Trimming took off 5 bases at V and 5 bases at J, with 13 bases between the two ends. With 60 Vbeta and 13 Jbeta primers, the PCR was carried out. Libraries were prepared by immunoSEQ multiplex PCR; TCRdb keeps only in-frame clonotypes and omits some of them. The sample consists of around 170,000 clones, roughly 84% of them appearing once. The TCR originated in a woman between 45 and 60 years old in good health and CMV-seropositive. Specimen: PBMCs. The V call is TRBV7-9, the J call TRBJ1-6; a possible D gene is TRBD1 (5 bases). The CDR3 sequence: CASSQATVNNSPLHF. CDR3 DNA sequence: TGTGCCAGCAGCCAAGCGACAGTGAATAATTCACCCCTCCACTTT.